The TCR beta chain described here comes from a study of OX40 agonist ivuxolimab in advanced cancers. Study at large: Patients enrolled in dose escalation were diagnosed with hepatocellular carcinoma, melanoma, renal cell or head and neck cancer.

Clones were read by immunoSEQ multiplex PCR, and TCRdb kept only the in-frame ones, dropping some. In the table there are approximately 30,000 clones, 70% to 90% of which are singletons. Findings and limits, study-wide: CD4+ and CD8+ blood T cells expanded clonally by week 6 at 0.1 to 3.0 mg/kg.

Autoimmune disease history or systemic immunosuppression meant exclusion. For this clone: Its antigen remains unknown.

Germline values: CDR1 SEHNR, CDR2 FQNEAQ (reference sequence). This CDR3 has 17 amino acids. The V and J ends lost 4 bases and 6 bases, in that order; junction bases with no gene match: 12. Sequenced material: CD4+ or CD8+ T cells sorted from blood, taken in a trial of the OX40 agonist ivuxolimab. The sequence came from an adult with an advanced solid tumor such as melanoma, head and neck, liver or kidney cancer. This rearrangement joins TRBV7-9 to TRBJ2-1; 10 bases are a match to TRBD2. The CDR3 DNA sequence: TGTGCCAGCAGCTCCCCTTTAGCGGGAGGCCTACTCAATGAGCAGTTCTTC. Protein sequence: CASSSPLAGGLLNEQFF.